The 12 T cell receptor beta chains below all came from one sample that was sequenced in a study of identical twins. TCRdb redid the calling of the 5' RACE reads with MiXCR, one entry per CDR3 protein. There are 240,000 or so distinct CDR3 sequences in the sample; 10% occur only once, and approximately 9.1% lies in the top ten. Sequencing was performed on memory T cells sorted from blood. The receptor source for this set is a man aged 45-65 years in good health.

This clonotype was seen many times. The chain joins TRBV28 to TRBJ1-2, with 7 bases aligning to TRBD1. This CDR3 spans 15 amino acids. Looked up from germline, CDR1 is MDHEN and CDR2 is SYDVKM. V was pared by 7 bases and J by 2 bases, with 10 bases of the junction left unmatched. This CDR3 reads CASNLRRGRNYGYTF. The DNA for the CDR3 is TGTGCCAGCAATCTTAGGAGGGGGCGAAACTATGGCTACACCTTC.

This clonotype turned up a few times. The chain couples TRBV7-2 to TRBJ2-7; a possible D gene is TRBD1 (7 bases). Germline V gives CDR1 SGHTA, CDR2 FQGNSA. This CDR3 has 14 residues. The germline V and J ends were trimmed by 0 bases and 6 bases, with 12 bases remaining between them. The CDR3 loop is CASSLAEGAFEQYF. The CDR3 coding sequence is TGTGCCAGCAGCTTAGCGGAGGGGGCTTTCGAGCAGTACTTC.

The chain carries TRBV12-3 or TRBV12-4 and TRBJ1-5, with D uncertain. V lost 6 bases and J lost 3, with 9 bases in between. This CDR3 contains 13 residues. CDR3 bases: TGTGCCAGCAGCCAAAGCCTCAATCAGCCCCAGCATTTT. Residues: CASSQSLNQPQHF.

There are many counts of this clonotype. The chain employs TRBV20-1 and TRBJ2-1; no reliable D call. Per germline, CDR1 DFQATT and CDR2 SNEGSKA (reference sequence). CDR3 length equals 13 residues. Trimming stripped 2 bases from V and 6 bases from J, with 11 bases between. This CDR3 reads CSARTYKSNEQFF. The CDR3 nucleotides are TGCAGTGCTAGAACGTACAAATCCAATGAGCAGTTCTTC.

This clonotype has just a few counts. CDR3 nucleotide sequence: TGCAGTGCTAGACAGGTACCCGGGGAGCAGTTCTTC. Encoded protein: CSARQVPGEQFF. This rearrangement joins TRBV20-1 to TRBJ2-1; D is unresolved. V was pared by 2 bases and J by 10 bases, with 12 bases between. CDR3 length: 12 residues. Germline CDR1 and CDR2: DFQATT and SNEGSKA (reference sequence).

This clonotype was seen repeatedly, ten times or more. The rearrangement links TRBV18 to TRBJ2-2; 9 positions match TRBD2. The CDR3 has 15 residues. In germline, CDR1 is KGHSH, CDR2 LQKENI. After removal of 6 bases from V and 5 bases from J, the junction contained 7 bases not matched to a gene. The CDR3 loop is CASSSGGRRTGELFF. For the CDR3, the DNA is TGTGCCAGCTCGAGCGGGGGGCGAAGGACCGGGGAGCTGTTTTTT. The full variable domain, in which reference TRBV18 and TRBJ2-2 provide the parts outside the CDR3, is NAGVMQNPRHLVRRRGQEARLRCSPMKGHSHVYWYRQLPEEGLKFMVYLQKENIIDESGMPKERFSAEFPKEGPSILRIQQVVRGDSAAYFCASSSGGRRTGELFFGEGSRLTVL.

The sample holds a few counts of this clonotype. The rearrangement joins TRBV9 to TRBJ2-2; D unclear. The CDR3 sequence is 14 residues long. V gave up 0 bases and J gave up 6 bases, with 9 bases separating them. Germline values: CDR1 SGDLS, CDR2 YYNGEE. CDR3: CASSVVAYSGELFF. In DNA, the CDR3 is TGTGCCAGCAGCGTAGTCGCGTATTCCGGGGAGCTGTTTTTT.

This clonotype was recorded at least ten times. This chain connects TRBV4-2 to TRBJ2-1, with TRBD1 matching 7 bases. In germline, CDR1 is LGHNA, CDR2 YNFKEQ. V trimming: 4 bases; J trimming: 2 bases; junction bases outside the gene matches: 5. This CDR3 has 15 residues. The CDR3 DNA reads as TGTGCCAGCAGCCCGGGACAGAACACCTACAATGAGCAGTTCTTC. Its translation is CASSPGQNTYNEQFF.

This clonotype was picked up a small number of times. This chain joins TRBV7-3 and TRBJ1-6; D is unclear. The V end lost 0 bases, the J end lost 8 bases, and 11 bases lay between the germline ends. The CDR3 loop spans 15 amino acids. Per the germline V gene, CDR1 is SGHTA and CDR2 is FQGTGA. CDR3 in amino acids: CASSLTGITDSPLHF. CDR3 sequence (DNA): TGTGCCAGCAGCTTAACCGGGATCACGGATTCACCCCTCCACTTT.

This clonotype occurred a few times. The CDR3 sequence: CAISGGASGSGTDTQYF. As DNA, the CDR3 is TGTGCCATCAGTGGAGGGGCTAGCGGGAGTGGTACAGATACGCAGTATTTT. The chain is built from TRBV10-3 and TRBJ2-3; 10 positions agree with TRBD2. The CDR3 runs 17 residues. The V and J ends lost 4 bases and 3 bases, in that order; junction bases with no gene match: 10. In germline, CDR1 is ENHRY, CDR2 SYGVKD.

Many counts were recorded for this clonotype. The genes are TRBV20-1 and TRBJ2-7; the D is unclear. The germline CDR1 and CDR2 sequences are DFQATT and SNEGSKA (reference sequence). The V end lost 3 bases, the J end lost 0 bases, and 12 bases lay between the germline ends. This CDR3 has 14 residues. The CDR3 is CSARKVGRSYEQYF. Written as DNA, the CDR3 is TGCAGTGCTAGGAAAGTTGGGCGCTCCTACGAGCAGTACTTC.

This clonotype was counted a few times. This chain joins TRBV28 and TRBJ1-5; possibly TRBD1 for D (5 bases). Trimming shortened V by 10 bases and J by 4 bases, and 26 bases separated the two germline ends. The germline CDR1 and CDR2 sequences are MDHEN and SYDVKM. The CDR3 spans 17 residues. The CDR3 region has the DNA TGTGCCACTCTCCCGTACTCCGGCCTCGGGGCAAATCAGCCCCAGCATTTT. Encoded protein: CATLPYSGLGANQPQHF.